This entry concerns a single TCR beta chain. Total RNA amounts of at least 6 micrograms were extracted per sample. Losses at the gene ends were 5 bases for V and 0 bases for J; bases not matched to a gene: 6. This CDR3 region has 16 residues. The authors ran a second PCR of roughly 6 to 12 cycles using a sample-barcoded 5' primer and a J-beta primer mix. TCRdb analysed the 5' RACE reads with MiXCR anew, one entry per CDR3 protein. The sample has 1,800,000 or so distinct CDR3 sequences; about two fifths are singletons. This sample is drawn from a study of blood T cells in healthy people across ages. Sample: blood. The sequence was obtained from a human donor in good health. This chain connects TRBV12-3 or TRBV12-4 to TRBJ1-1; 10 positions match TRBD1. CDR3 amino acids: CASSLRQGALNTEAFF. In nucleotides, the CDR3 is TGTGCCAGCAGTCTTAGACAGGGGGCCTTGAACACTGAAGCTTTCTTT.